This note documents a single T cell receptor (beta chain) sequence. This clone was counted a single time. What this receptor recognizes is not known. No base qualities exist here, and no much larger clone lies one base off it. This sample is drawn from a study of graft-versus-host responses after intestinal transplantation (dated by TCRdb to about 2021). With respect to the entire study: Multivisceral, liver-intestinal, or isolated intestinal transplants were received by the recipients. Every recipient was given anti-thymocyte globulin induction, then maintenance tacrolimus and steroids for 2 to 4 years. After intestinal transplantation, graft-versus-host and host-versus-graft alloreactive T cell clones in the graft, circulation and bone marrow were tracked using bulk TCR-beta CDR3 sequencing. To identify alloreactive clones, pre-transplant mixed lymphocyte reaction products were sequenced and then compared with unstimulated pre-transplant donor and recipient T cells. The cohort enrolled around 23 intestinal transplant recipients including one retransplant, and a few patients lacking pretransplant specimens were excluded. A peak of at least 4% donor T cells among recipient peripheral blood mononuclear cells was the definition used for donor T cell macrochimerism. Instead of going to the commercial service, samples from three later patients were sequenced in-house on an Illumina MiSeq and processed with MiXCR. Paper-wide results and their limitations: Early after transplant, peak levels of circulating GvH clones were associated with declines in HvG clones. In patients with donor T cell macrochimerism, the allografts had high GvH to HvG T cell clonal ratios. GvH clones were detected in recipient bone marrow, and some appeared earlier in ileal mucosa or blood, consistent with an intestinal mucosal origin. The relatively low number and heterogeneity of intestinal transplant patients limited the conclusions.

The time point label here, explained by the study, means: cells obtained before transplantation from donor or recipient. CD3+CD4+ and CD3+CD8+ populations were FACS-sorted from unstimulated pre-transplant donor and recipient cells taken from spleen or lymph nodes. Libraries were prepared through the immunoSEQ multiplex PCR assay. In most patients, genomic DNA was isolated using the Qiagen DNeasy Blood and Tissue Kit and sent frozen to Adaptive Biotechnologies for TCR sequencing. For most patients, genomic DNA was subjected to high-throughput TCR-beta CDR3 sequencing by Adaptive Biotechnologies. Per the authors' processing: TCR sequencing data were retrieved from Adaptive's ImmunoSEQ software for roughly 17 patients, whereas a few other patients were processed with MiXCR and VDJtools. CD4 versus CD8 sorting errors were corrected by removing sequences found in both subsets at a frequency ratio below 5:1. Because the origin of CDR3 nucleotide sequences shared between donor and recipient could not be assigned, those sequences were removed. Alloreactive clones required at least 2-fold expansion over unstimulated cells and minimum CFSE-low frequency of 0.002% (template counts) or 0.001% (read counts). A clone was considered mappable if detected in the sequenced pre-transplant spleen, lymph node, or MLR CFSE-low populations of the donor or recipient. The cumulative frequency of alloreactive clones was calculated as a percentage of all sequences, weighted by copy number. TCRdb re-hosts the immuneACCESS table, in-frame sequences only. Its copies lack some clones; in the studies checked, an unresolved V gene accounts for under half of them, and the cause for the rest is not known. V, J and clone size are taken as reported in that table, and D and trimming were inferred from the DNA itself. The sample records more than 70,000 clones, under 95% of which are singletons. The ten largest clones add up to about 0.4% of the sample.

Per the germline V gene (reference sequence), LNHNV is the CDR1 and YYDKDF is the CDR2. Its CDR3 holds 17 amino acids, cysteine through phenylalanine. Of all the DNA, just the CDR3 is kept, 51 bases in frame from base 1. Germline trimming: 2 bases from V, 3 bases from J; junction bases outside gene matches: 12. This receptor chain uses TRBV15 and TRBJ2-7; 8 bases in the middle match TRBD1. This material consisted of unstimulated CD8+ T cells sorted from spleen or lymph node cells, taken before transplant. This TCR was recovered from a human donor who was the organ donor for an intestinal transplant. The sequenced DNA is TGTGCCACCAGCAGACGCCGAGACAGGGGTTTTATCTACGAGCAGTACTTC. Its translation reads: CATSRRRDRGFIYEQYF.